Below, 21 T cell receptor beta chains from the same sample are listed, as sequenced in a study of cytomegalovirus exposure and HLA in healthy donors. With 60 Vbeta and 13 Jbeta primers, the PCR was carried out. Sequenced by immunoSEQ multiplex PCR; TCRdb stores in-frame clones only, minus some. The sample yields some 30,000 clones, 80% to 90% seen once. Sequencing was carried out using PBMCs. These receptors were collected from a boy aged 5 to 17 in good health and CMV-seronegative.

The chain has TRBV5-3 and TRBJ2-6; D is possibly TRBD1 (6 bases). TRBV5-3 is noted as an ORF with a role that remains uncertain. With 4 bases removed from V and 2 bases from J, the gap between germline ends came to 25 bases. This CDR3 comprises 20 residues. CDR3 nucleotides: TGTGCCAGAAGCCTGAACGGTCGATGGGGGCGCCGTACTGGGGCCAACGTCCTGACTTTC. Protein: CARSLNGRWGRRTGANVLTF.

This chain uses TRBV15 with TRBJ1-1; 8 nucleotides match TRBD1. This CDR3 region has 14 residues. V gave up 5 bases and J gave up 4 bases; unmatched junction bases: 6. CDR1 is LNHNV and CDR2 is YYDKDF in the germline V gene (reference sequence). The CDR3 sequence is CATSLTTGATEAFF. The CDR3 DNA reads TGTGCCACCAGCCTTACGACAGGGGCCACTGAAGCTTTCTTT.

The chain joins TRBV6-5 to TRBJ1-6; D gene ambiguous. This CDR3 has 12 residues. CDR1 MNHEY and CDR2 SVGAGI come from the germline V gene. Trimming removed 5 bases from V and 7 bases from J, with 6 bases in between. The CDR3 sequence is CASSLPNSPLHF. As DNA, the CDR3 is TGTGCCAGCAGTCTACCGAATTCACCCCTCCACTTT.

This clone was counted a few times. This chain connects TRBV10-3 to TRBJ1-1; 9 nucleotides align to TRBD1. Germline V gene sequence: CDR1 ENHRY, CDR2 SYGVKD. The CDR3 consists of 14 residues. J lost 4 bases, V lost 3 bases, and 3 bases had no gene match. The CDR3 DNA sequence: TGTGCCATCAGTGACGGGACAGGGAGCACTGAAGCTTTCTTT. It codes for CAISDGTGSTEAFF.

V usage is TRBV6-1 and J usage is TRBJ1-4; weak D call: TRBD1 (5 bases). Germline V gene sequence: CDR1 MNHNS, CDR2 SASEGT. Trimming took 4 bases from V and 0 from J, leaving 12 bases between them. The CDR3 extends over 16 amino acids. CDR3 nucleotides: TGTGCCAGCAGTGGACTACGGGGGGCAACTAATGAAAAACTGTTTTTT. As protein: CASSGLRGATNEKLFF.

The chain has TRBV7-6 and TRBJ2-2; TRBD1 might be the D (5 bases). Germline CDR1 SGHVS, CDR2 FNYEAQ. Deletions cut 6 bases from V and 3 bases from J, with 11 bases between. The CDR3 length is 14 residues. The DNA of the CDR3 is TGTGCCAGCAGTCTAGTAGGGGACACCGGGGAGCTGTTTTTT. The encoded protein is CASSLVGDTGELFF.

The chain links TRBV6-6 to TRBJ1-3; 11 bases map to TRBD1. The CDR3 consists of 14 residues. Germline trimming cut 6 bases from V and 4 bases from J; bases unmatched to any gene: 2. Per germline, CDR1 MNHNY and CDR2 SVGAGI (reference sequence). The CDR3 region is CASRRTGGGNTIYF. The DNA for the CDR3 is TGTGCCAGCAGGAGGACAGGGGGCGGAAACACCATATATTTT.

Remarks on this clone: The sample contains more than one DNA sequence encoding this CDR3. The V and J genes are TRBV7-9 and TRBJ1-1; D unclear. Per germline, CDR1 SEHNR and CDR2 FQNEAQ (reference sequence). The CDR3 consists of 12 residues. V shed 5 bases and J shed 6 bases, with 10 bases lying between them. This chain's CDR3 is CASSLESAEAFF. The CDR3 region has the DNA TGTGCCAGCAGCCTAGAGAGCGCTGAAGCTTTCTTT. Full variable domain (missing parts from reference TRBV7-9 and TRBJ1-1): DTGVSQNPRHKITKRGQNVTFRCDPISEHNRLYWYRQTLGQGPEFLTYFQNEAQLEKSRLLSDRFSAERPKGSFSTLEIQRTEQGDSAMYLCASSLESAEAFFGQGTRLTVV.

Worth noting for this clone: This CDR3 is also generated by other DNA sequences in the sample. The rearrangement links TRBV28 to TRBJ1-5, with 7 positions matching TRBD1. The CDR3 spans 15 residues. Germline CDR1 is MDHEN and CDR2 is SYDVKM. V shed 6 bases, J shed 0 bases, and the junction held 5 bases outside the gene matches. CDR3 in amino acids: CASSRRQGSNQPQHF. In DNA form, the CDR3 reads TGTGCCAGCAGCCGAAGACAGGGTAGCAATCAGCCCCAGCATTTT.

The V and J genes are TRBV7-8 and TRBJ2-7; no reliable D call. The CDR3 runs 16 residues. CDR1 is SGHVS and CDR2 is FQNEAQ in the germline V gene. The ends were cut back, 1 base at V and 0 bases at J, with 13 bases in the middle. The CDR3 protein is CASSLDRDIYSYEQYF. The CDR3 bases are TGTGCCAGCAGCTTAGACAGAGACATCTACTCCTACGAGCAGTACTTC.

This chain connects TRBV6-6 to TRBJ2-5; possible D gene TRBD1, 6 bases. The J call is doubtful: the DNA matches TRBJ2-7 better. Germline lookup yields CDR1 MNHNY and CDR2 SVGAGI (reference sequence). This CDR3 is 14 amino acids long. DNA of the CDR3: TGTGCCAGCACCCCTGCGAGGGGGTCCTACGAGCAGTACTTC. This codes for CASTPARGSYEQYF.

The chain joins TRBV19 to TRBJ1-2, with D unclear. The V and J ends lost 6 bases and 2 bases respectively, with 13 bases between them. This CDR3 spans 14 amino acids. Germline loops: CDR1 LNHDA, CDR2 SQIVND (reference sequence). CDR3 nucleotide sequence: TGTGCCAGTAGGGGCGTTCCCTCAAACTATGGCTACACCTTC. Encoded protein: CASRGVPSNYGYTF.

DNA for the CDR3: TGTGCCAGCAGCTTAGCTCTGAGCGGGGGTGGCTACACCTTC. Residues: CASSLALSGGGYTF. The gene calls are TRBV7-9 and TRBJ1-2; D perhaps matches TRBD1 (5 bases). The germline gives CDR1 SEHNR, CDR2 FQNEAQ (reference sequence). There are 14 residues in the CDR3. With 0 bases removed from V and 7 bases from J, the gap between germline ends came to 12 bases.

This chain uses TRBV11-2 with TRBJ2-5; D is perhaps TRBD2 (7 bases). The germline V and J ends were trimmed by 2 bases and 5 bases, with 12 bases remaining between them. The CDR3 consists of 14 residues. CDR1 is SGHAT and CDR2 is FQNNGV in the germline V gene. CDR3 protein: CASSLFGGLETQYF. The DNA of the CDR3 is TGTGCCAGCAGCTTATTCGGGGGGCTGGAGACCCAGTACTTC.

This clone occurred a few times. The chain couples TRBV5-4 to TRBJ2-7, with 12 bases that match TRBD2. V gave up 3 bases and J gave up 3 bases; unmatched junction bases: 7. Germline V gene data show CDR1 as SGHNT and CDR2 as YYREEE (reference sequence). The CDR3 extends over 16 amino acids. In DNA, the CDR3 is TGTGCCAGCAGCTCTAGACTAGCGGGAGACCACTACGAGCAGTACTTC. Protein product: CASSSRLAGDHYEQYF.

This sequence joins TRBV4-1 and TRBJ1-1; unclear D gene. The CDR3 spans 13 residues. Between the trimmed V and J ends, which lost 0 bases and 11 bases, there was a span of 13 bases. The germline CDR1 and CDR2 sequences are MGHRA and YSYEKL. The CDR3 bases are TGCGCCAGCAGCCAAGATCTAGAGTCTCGGGCTTTCTTT. Its protein is CASSQDLESRAFF.

This clone has a single count. This sequence joins TRBV30 and TRBJ2-7; weak D call: TRBD2 (5 bases). Germline V lookup: CDR1 GTSNPN, CDR2 SVGIG (reference sequence). The V end was cut by 7 bases, the J end by 1 base, with 17 bases between. The CDR3 contains 14 residues. The CDR3 sequence is CASRVAGPSYEQYF. Here the CDR3 DNA reads TGTGCCTCGCGGGTCGCAGGTCCATCCTACGAGCAGTACTTC.

The chain links TRBV13 to TRBJ2-5; TRBD2 agrees at 8 bases. Per germline, CDR1 PRHDT and CDR2 FYEKMQ (reference sequence). The CDR3 has 15 amino acids. V lost 0 bases to trimming and J lost 0 bases; unmatched junction nucleotides: 0. The CDR3 sequence: CASSLGRGDQETQYF. The CDR3 bases are TGTGCCAGCAGCTTAGGGCGGGGGGACCAAGAGACCCAGTACTTC.

This clone has more than one count but fewer than ten. The chain couples TRBV6-5 to TRBJ2-7; 10 bases map to TRBD2. Germline V CDR1 and CDR2: MNHEY, SVGAGI. V shed 0 bases and J 7 bases; nucleotides not matched to a gene: 6. This CDR3 has 15 residues. The CDR3 protein is CASSYSWLAGVEQYF. The CDR3 DNA reads as TGTGCCAGCAGTTACTCGTGGCTAGCGGGGGTAGAGCAGTACTTC.

V usage is TRBV7-2 and J usage is TRBJ2-1, with TRBD2 matching over 8 bases. V dropped 0 bases and J dropped 15; count of bases not matched to a gene: 13. The CDR3 covers 15 residues. Per the germline V gene, CDR1 is SGHTA and CDR2 is FQGNSA. The CDR3 sequence: CASSLASGGPVSVFF. The CDR3 DNA reads TGTGCCAGCAGCTTAGCGTCGGGGGGGCCTGTTTCGGTGTTCTTC.

This chain links TRBV5-1 with TRBJ1-6; 8 nucleotides line up with TRBD1. The J segment lost 7 bases and the V segment lost 2 bases, leaving 5 bases of the junction unmatched. Germline-derived CDR1 and CDR2 are SGHRS and YFSETQ. The CDR3 extends over 15 amino acids. The CDR3 region is CASSLGQGGNSPLHF. The CDR3 coding sequence is TGCGCCAGCAGCTTAGGACAGGGAGGGAATTCACCCCTCCACTTT. The whole variable domain, remainder taken from reference TRBV5-1 and TRBJ1-6, is KAGVTQTPRYLIKTRGQQVTLSCSPISGHRSVSWYQQTPGQGLQFLFEYFSETQRNKGNFPGRFSGRQFSNSRSEMNVSTLELGDSALYLCASSLGQGGNSPLHFGNGTRLTVT.